Listed here are 29 T cell receptor beta chains from one sample, sequenced in a study of tumor and adjacent non-tumor tissue in lung cancer. The library came from three nested PCR rounds adapted from ARM-PCR protocols. Via MiXCR, TCRdb re-called the multiplex PCR reads, giving one row per CDR3 protein. The sample yields just over 200,000 distinct CDR3 sequences, 71% seen once. No cell sorting was done before RNA was extracted from the tissue. Sequencing was carried out using lung tumor tissue. The receptors originated from a man in his 60s with non-small cell lung cancer.

Comment on this clonotype: One junction end disagrees with the germline gene, perhaps due to a read error. The chain joins TRBV11-2 to TRBJ1-1; 10 bases fit TRBD1. The CDR3 is made up of 14 amino acids. CDR1 is SGHAT and CDR2 is FQNNGV in the germline V gene. DNA for the CDR3: TGTGTCAGCAGCCCGGGACAGGGGCGGAAAGAAGTTTTCTTT. This codes for CVSSPGQGRKEVFF. Complete variable domain (other parts from reference TRBV11-2 and TRBJ1-1): EAGVAQSPRYKIIEKRQSVAFWCNPISGHATLYWYQQILGQGPKLLIQFQNNGVVDDSQLPKDRFSAERLKGVDSTLKIQPAKLEDSAVYLCVSSPGQGRKEVFFGQGTRLTVV.

This clonotype has at least ten counts. The V gene is TRBV29-1, the J gene TRBJ1-5, with 7 nucleotides matching TRBD1. This CDR3 has 16 residues. With 5 bases clipped from V and 3 bases from J, the junction kept 13 bases outside the gene matches. The germline V gene encodes CDR1 SQVTM and CDR2 ANQGSEA. CDR3 DNA: TGCAGCGTTTTAGGGGTCCCAGGGGGAAACAATCAGCCCCAGCATTTT. It specifies CSVLGVPGGNNQPQHF.

Note on this clonotype: The conserved phenylalanine or tryptophan is not found at the CDR3 terminus, so this likely reflects a read error. The chain has TRBV11-2 and TRBJ2-7; 8 bases are a match to TRBD2. Looked up from germline, CDR1 is SGHAT and CDR2 is FQNNGV. V was pared by 5 bases and J by 5 bases, with 8 bases of the junction left unmatched. The CDR3 runs to 14 residues. CDR3 DNA: TGTGCCAGCAGCGTGCAGGGACTAGACGACGAGCAGTACTTA. Residues: CASSVQGLDDEQYL.

To note about this clonotype: Since a much larger clone is just one base distant, this may be a read error. The chain joins TRBV4-2 to TRBJ2-5; D may be TRBD1 or TRBD2 (5 bases each). Per the germline V gene, CDR1 is LGHNA and CDR2 is YNFKEQ. The CDR3 runs to 17 residues. Trimming shortened V by 2 bases and J by 6 bases, and 22 bases separated the two germline ends. CDR3 bases: TGTGCCAGCAGCCAACAGGCCGGGGCCTTCGGTAGAAAGACCCAGTACTTC. This encodes CASSQQAGAFGRKTQYF.

At least ten counts were recorded for this clonotype. The chain is built from TRBV4-1 and TRBJ2-7; 7 nucleotides align to TRBD2. Losses at the gene ends were 3 bases for V and 3 bases for J; bases not matched to a gene: 8. The V gene's germline CDR1 is MGHRA and CDR2 YSYEKL. This CDR3 is 15 amino acids long. The CDR3 here is CASSHQRGVGYEQYF. In DNA, the CDR3 is TGCGCCAGCAGCCATCAACGGGGGGTAGGCTACGAGCAGTACTTC.

This clonotype was seen more than once but under ten times. The V call is TRBV20-1, the J call TRBJ1-5; the match to TRBD1 covers 7 bases. In germline, CDR1 is DFQATT, CDR2 SNEGSKA (reference sequence). Unmatched junction bases numbered 4, after V lost 4 bases and J lost 1 base. This CDR3 has 14 residues. The CDR3 spells CSATRGTSNQPQHF. For the CDR3, the DNA is TGCAGTGCTACCAGGGGGACGAGCAATCAGCCCCAGCATTTT.

With respect to this clonotype: A much bigger clone sits one base away, suggesting this may be a read error. V usage is TRBV15 and J usage is TRBJ1-5, with D possibly matching TRBD1 (5 bases). With 0 bases removed from V and 0 bases from J, the gap between germline ends came to 27 bases. There are 22 residues in the CDR3. The V gene's germline CDR1 is LNHNV and CDR2 YYDKDF (reference sequence). CDR3 in amino acids: CATSRDLIRVGTSSSSNQPQHF. In DNA form, the CDR3 reads TGTGCCACCAGCAGAGATCTGATCAGGGTAGGGACTAGTTCCAGTAGCAATCAGCCCCAGCATTTT. The whole variable domain, remainder taken from reference TRBV15 and TRBJ1-5, is DAMVIQNPRYQVTQFGKPVTLSCSQTLNHNVMYWYQQKSSQAPKLLFHYYDKDFNNEADTPDNFQSRRPNTSFCFLDIRSPGLGDTAMYLCATSRDLIRVGTSSSSNQPQHFGDGTRLSIL.

Comments on this clonotype: One end of the junction does not line up with germline, which may come from a read error. This sequence joins TRBV5-1 and TRBJ2-7; no definite D call. The CDR3 spans 15 residues. Germline loops: CDR1 SGHRS, CDR2 YFSETQ. CDR3 residues: CTSSLRSADPYEQYF. CDR3 coding DNA: TGCACCAGCAGCTTGAGGAGCGCAGACCCCTACGAGCAGTACTTC. The entire variable domain, with the rest obtained from reference TRBV5-1 and TRBJ2-7, is as follows: KAGVTQTPRYLIKTRGQQVTLSCSPISGHRSVSWYQQTPGQGLQFLFEYFSETQRNKGNFPGRFSGRQFSNSRSEMNVSTLELGDSALYLCTSSLRSADPYEQYFGPGTRLTVT.

In the case of this clonotype: The final CDR3 position lacks the conserved phenylalanine or tryptophan, pointing to a likely read error. The rearrangement links TRBV11-2 to TRBJ1-1; no reliable D call. CDR1 and CDR2 from the germline V gene are SGHAT and FQNNGV. The CDR3 is 12 residues long. As DNA, the CDR3 is TGTGCCAGCAGCCCCTGGAACACTGGAGCTTTCATT. Amino acid sequence: CASSPWNTGAFI.

With respect to this clonotype: This may come from a read error, since a much larger clone is one base off. The CDR3 region is CASSTRRGRGHEQFF. Written as DNA, the CDR3 is TGTGCCAGCAGTACGAGGAGGGGCAGAGGGCATGAGCAGTTCTTC. The rearrangement uses TRBV6-2 or TRBV6-3 and TRBJ2-1, with D possibly being TRBD2 (6 bases). The germline CDR1 and CDR2 sequences are MNHEY and SVGEGT. Trimming pared 5 bases from V and 8 bases from J, leaving 19 bases between. The CDR3 consists of 15 residues.

Regarding this clonotype: The junction and the germline gene differ at one end; a read error may be behind it. The chain uses TRBV29-1 and TRBJ2-2; TRBD1 matches at 7 bases. Germline CDR1 reads SQVTM; CDR2 reads ANQGSEA. The CDR3 loop spans 13 amino acids. The CDR3 nucleotides are TGCAGCATTGGCAGGGGGAACTCCGGTGAGCTGTTTTTT. Translating gives CSIGRGNSGELFF.

On this clonotype: Without the conserved terminal phenylalanine or tryptophan, this CDR3 likely stems from a read error. V is TRBV11-2 and J is TRBJ1-5, with TRBD1 as a possible D gene (5 bases). This CDR3 is built from 13 residues. The V and J ends lost 2 bases and 6 bases respectively, with 8 bases between them. Germline loops: CDR1 SGHAT, CDR2 FQNNGV. The CDR3 sequence is CASSLNQGQPQHY. The CDR3 nucleotides read TGTGCCAGCAGCTTAAATCAGGGTCAGCCCCAGCATTAT.

As DNA, the CDR3 is TGTATCAGCAGTTACGTTACTAGCGGGAGTAAGGATGAGCAGTTCTTC. Its translation is CISSYVTSGSKDEQFF. The rearrangement links TRBV6-2 or TRBV6-3 to TRBJ2-1; 11 bases map to TRBD2. Germline CDR1 reads MNHEY; CDR2 reads SVGEGT. The CDR3 length is 16 residues.

The rearrangement uses TRBV5-4 and TRBJ2-4, with TRBD1 as a possible D gene (6 bases). Germline assignment: CDR1 SGHNT and CDR2 YYREEE (reference sequence). Trimming stripped 0 bases from V and 4 bases from J, with 8 bases between. The length of the CDR3 is 14 residues. The CDR3 protein is CASSLGTEKNIQYF. CDR3 DNA: TGTGCCAGCAGCTTGGGGACAGAGAAAAACATTCAGTACTTC. Combining the CDR3 with reference TRBV5-4 and TRBJ2-4 gives the whole variable domain ETGVTQSPTHLIKTRGQQVTLRCSSQSGHNTVSWYQQALGQGPQFIFQYYREEENGRGNFPPRFSGLQFPNYSSELNVNALELDDSALYLCASSLGTEKNIQYFGAGTRLSVL.

The DNA of the CDR3 is TGCACCATGAACCTGAACACTGAAGCTTTCTTT. Encoded protein: CTMNLNTEAFF. This sequence joins TRBV29-1 and TRBJ1-1; D is undetermined. CDR3 length equals 11 residues. Germline V lookup: CDR1 SQVTM, CDR2 ANQGSEA.

In the case of this clonotype: A read error is possible here, since a much larger clone lies one base away. This sequence joins TRBV20-1 and TRBJ1-1; no clear D gene. The germline V gene has CDR1 DFQATT and CDR2 SNEGSKA (reference sequence). The CDR3 length is 13 residues. Trimming removed 5 bases from V and 5 bases from J, with 15 bases in between. The CDR3 bases are TGCAGTGCTCTCATGGGGTTTGATACTGAAGCTTTCTTT. Translation: CSALMGFDTEAFF.

Note on this clonotype: A read error is likely, as this CDR3 ends without the conserved phenylalanine or tryptophan. CDR3 sequence: CASRTAGQTQIRETQYL. The DNA for the CDR3 is TGTGCCAGCAGAACAGCCGGGCAAACCCAGATCCGAGAGACCCAGTACTTA. The rearrangement uses TRBV6-6 and TRBJ2-5; D not certain. The germline V gene has CDR1 MNHNY and CDR2 SVGAGI (reference sequence). Between the trimmed V and J ends, which lost 6 bases and 4 bases, there was a span of 24 bases. The CDR3 extends over 17 amino acids.

This clonotype showed up just once. The genes are TRBV4-3 and TRBJ2-1; 8 bases agree with TRBD2. CDR1 is LGHNA and CDR2 is YSLEER in the germline V gene. The V gene end was trimmed by 0 bases and the J gene end by 3 bases; junction bases not matched to a gene: 19. This CDR3 region has 21 residues. The CDR3 loop reads CASSQDWAPLAARTYYNEQFF. CDR3 in DNA: TGCGCCAGCAGCCAAGATTGGGCACCACTAGCGGCTAGGACCTACTACAATGAGCAGTTCTTC.

The chain recombines TRBV6-5 with TRBJ1-2; D is undetermined. This CDR3 region has 13 residues. Trimming removed 6 bases at V and 4 bases at J, with 12 bases between. CDR1 is MNHEY and CDR2 is SVGAGI in the germline V gene. CDR3 nucleotide sequence: TGTGCCAGCAGGCCCCTACGGAGCTATGGCTACACCTTC. It codes for CASRPLRSYGYTF.

This clonotype is a singleton in its sample. The chain links TRBV29-1 to TRBJ1-6; a possible D gene is TRBD1 (5 bases). With 8 bases removed from V and 10 bases from J, the gap between germline ends came to 21 bases. CDR1 is SQVTM and CDR2 is ANQGSEA in the germline V gene. The CDR3 spans 14 residues. CDR3 sequence reads: CSIVPAPGGSPLHF. The CDR3 DNA sequence: TGCAGCATTGTTCCTGCCCCCGGGGGGTCACCCCTCCACTTT.

This clonotype was recorded only once. Here the CDR3 omits its conserved ending phenylalanine or tryptophan, so a read error is the likely source. The chain couples TRBV4-1 to TRBJ1-6, with TRBD1 matching over 7 bases. Looked up from germline, CDR1 is MGHRA and CDR2 is YSYEKL. This CDR3 has 13 amino acids. This CDR3 is CVSSDREGSLLHI. The CDR3 DNA follows: TGCGTCAGCAGTGACAGGGAAGGTTCACTCCTCCACATT.

V and J are TRBV5-6 and TRBJ2-1; maybe TRBD2 (5 bases). This CDR3 comprises 13 residues. Trimming took 4 bases from V and 7 from J, leaving 12 bases between them. Germline-derived CDR1 and CDR2 are SGHDT and YYEEEE. CDR3 residues: CASSRSRRNEQFF. The DNA of the CDR3 is TGTGCCAGCAGCCGCAGTAGGAGGAATGAGCAGTTCTTC.

Note on this clonotype: This may come from a read error, since a much larger clone is one base off. The chain uses TRBV6-5 and TRBJ1-2; tentatively, D is TRBD1 (5 bases). Germline V lookup: CDR1 MNHEY, CDR2 SVGAGI. The CDR3 runs 12 residues. Here the CDR3 DNA reads TGTGGCAGCAGTTACTCCGGGACCGGGGGAACCTTC. Translated, it gives CGSSYSGTGGTF.

The gene calls are TRBV2 and TRBJ1-1; no clear D gene. The V gene's germline CDR1 is SNHLY and CDR2 FYNNEI. This CDR3 spans 11 amino acids. Trimming took 9 bases from V and 0 from J, leaving 5 bases between them. The CDR3 region has the DNA TGTGCCAGTAACCTGAACACTGAAGCTTTCTTT. Amino acids: CASNLNTEAFF.

About this clonotype: Possible read error: a much larger clone is one base away. J is TRBJ1-1 and V is TRBV28; 10 nucleotides agree with TRBD1. CDR3 length: 14 residues. CDR1 and CDR2 (germline): MDHEN, SYDVKM. The CDR3 DNA reads as TGTGCCGGCAGATGGACAGGGGGGTACACTGAAGCTTTCTTT. Translating it yields CAGRWTGGYTEAFF.

Notes on this clonotype: The junction departs from the called germline gene at one end, perhaps through a read error. The chain combines TRBV7-6 with TRBJ2-7; D call uncertain. Per the germline V gene, CDR1 is SGHVS and CDR2 is FNYEAQ. The CDR3 is 17 residues long. The CDR3 here is CVSSFKPQTQTSYEQYF. The CDR3 DNA reads TGTGTCAGCAGCTTCAAGCCACAGACACAGACCTCCTACGAGCAGTACTTC.

The CDR3, as DNA: TGCAGCGTCTCTAAAGCGGGAGGGGCAGATACGCAGTATTTT. It encodes CSVSKAGGADTQYF. The chain is built from TRBV29-1 and TRBJ2-3; 10 bases align to TRBD2. Germline CDR1 and CDR2: SQVTM and ANQGSEA. The CDR3 length is 14 residues. J gave up 4 bases and V 6 bases, and 7 bases lay outside the gene matches.

The chain carries TRBV11-2 and TRBJ2-5; 7 bases align to TRBD1. Germline V gene lookup returns CDR1 SGHAT and CDR2 FQNNGV. The CDR3 runs 14 residues. CDR3 in amino acids: CVSSSGQVLETQYF. The CDR3 bases are TGTGTCAGTAGCTCCGGACAGGTGCTGGAGACCCAGTACTTC.

Points on this clonotype: A junction end diverges from the germline sequence, so it may reflect a read error. The chain uses TRBV11-1 and TRBJ2-7; D remains ambiguous. CDR1 is SGHAT, CDR2 FQDESV, per germline (reference sequence). CDR3 length: 16 amino acids. CDR3 sequence: CTSSLSIRDNSYEQYF. The CDR3 DNA reads TGTACCAGCAGCTTATCGATTCGTGACAACTCCTACGAGCAATACTTC.